The T cell receptor beta chain under discussion was sequenced for a study of T cell responses to AZD1222 COVID-19 vaccine. Study-wide points: A mostly white British donor set with more females was recruited, and clonal diversity was possibly underestimated.

In the case of this clone: Its antigen is unknown.

Produced via immunoSEQ multiplex PCR; TCRdb's table is partial and in-frame only. The data contain 85,000 to 95,000 clones, 90% of them singletons. V was pared by 0 bases and J by 1 base, with 9 bases between. The V gene's germline CDR1 is MNHEY and CDR2 SVGAGI. The CDR3 runs 15 residues. V gene TRBV6-5 combines with J gene TRBJ1-1; D gene unclear. This material consisted of peripheral blood, taken on day 0 of AZD1222 vaccination. The receptor was derived from an adult in good health. This CDR3 is CASSYSGRPNTEAFF. CDR3 in DNA: TGTGCCAGCAGTTACTCTGGCAGACCGAACACTGAAGCTTTCTTT.